This TCR beta chain is from a study of T-cell memory formation after mild COVID-19. Whole-study findings and limits: Clones contracting across day 15 to 85 had a balanced CD4/CD8 profile; later expanding clones leaned CD4+.

A few counts support this clonotype. Its antigen is not identified. Trimming left V 6 bases short and J 1 base short, with 15 bases between. CDR1 is PRHDT and CDR2 is FYEKMQ in the germline V gene (reference sequence). CDR3 length: 15 amino acids. TCRdb re-called the 5' RACE reads with MiXCR, one entry per CDR3 protein. The data show about 470,000 distinct CDR3 sequences, with around a quarter seen just once and 12% held by the top ten. This receptor was obtained from an adult woman who had mild COVID-19 (a few samples of this study predate the infection). Cell type and time point are not known. Sequencing was carried out using PBMCs or a T cell subset sorted from them (not recorded which). The V call is TRBV13, the J call TRBJ2-5, with D perhaps TRBD1 or TRBD2 (5 bases each). CDR3 DNA sequence: TGTGCCAGCAGTTACCCGGGACGGTTCCAAGAGACCCAGTACTTC. Its translation is CASSYPGRFQETQYF. Full variable domain (rest looked up from reference TRBV13 and TRBJ2-5): AAGVIQSPRHLIKEKRETATLKCYPIPRHDTVYWYQQGPGQDPQFLISFYEKMQSDKGSIPDRFSAQQFSDYHSELNMSSLELGDSALYFCASSYPGRFQETQYFGPGTRLLVL.